The 8 T cell receptor beta chains below come from one sample, sequenced in a study of cytomegalovirus exposure and HLA in healthy donors. PCR used 60 Vbeta primers and 13 Jbeta primers. Here immunoSEQ multiplex PCR was the method, and the copy in TCRdb shows in-frame clones only, minus some. Here the sample spans about 110,000 clones, approximately 84% being singletons. Source material: PBMCs. The receptors were gathered from a male donor in good health and CMV-seronegative.

This clone turned up a few times. This sequence joins TRBV5-3 and TRBJ2-4, with 7 bases that match TRBD2. TRBV5-3 is given ORF status, its function remaining uncertain. The CDR3 has 17 amino acids. Trimming removed 0 bases from V and 6 bases from J; junction bases left unmatched: 12. This CDR3 is CARSLATWEGRVNIQYF. The CDR3 nucleotides are TGTGCCAGAAGCTTGGCCACGTGGGAGGGGCGAGTAAACATTCAGTACTTC.

This clone was detected a few times. The rearrangement uses TRBV19 and TRBJ2-7; 10 bases line up with TRBD2. The V and J ends lost 3 bases and 0 bases, in that order; junction bases with no gene match: 8. CDR1 LNHDA and CDR2 SQIVND come from the germline V gene (reference sequence). CDR3 size: 17 residues. The CDR3 DNA follows: TGTGCCAGTAGTATTCCCCGGACTAGCGGAAACTCCTACGAGCAGTACTTC. Protein product: CASSIPRTSGNSYEQYF.

The chain links TRBV5-4 to TRBJ2-1; 9 bases are shared with TRBD1. J lost 3 bases, V lost 4 bases, and 5 bases had no gene match. The CDR3 is 15 amino acids. Per germline, CDR1 SGHNT and CDR2 YYREEE (reference sequence). This CDR3 reads CASSPDRGDYNEQFF. CDR3 coding DNA: TGTGCCAGCAGCCCGGACAGGGGCGACTACAATGAGCAGTTCTTC.

This clone appeared a few times. The chain carries TRBV19 and TRBJ2-3, with D perhaps matching TRBD1 (6 bases). The CDR3 runs 15 residues. In germline, CDR1 is LNHDA, CDR2 SQIVND (reference sequence). Between the trimmed V and J ends, which lost 4 bases and 1 base, there was a span of 12 bases. The CDR3 DNA sequence: TGTGCCAGTAGTACCGGGACACTGGGCACAGATACGCAGTATTTT. Translated: CASSTGTLGTDTQYF. Supplemented by reference TRBV19 and TRBJ2-3, the full variable domain reads DGGITQSPKYLFRKEGQNVTLSCEQNLNHDAMYWYRQDPGQGLRLIYYSQIVNDFQKGDIAEGYSVSREKKESFPLTVTSAQKNPTAFYLCASSTGTLGTDTQYFGPGTRLTVL.

V and J are TRBV14 and TRBJ2-3; 7 bases agree with TRBD2. J lost 1 base, V lost 0 bases, and 4 bases had no gene match. Germline V lookup: CDR1 SGHDN, CDR2 FVKESK. The CDR3 is 16 amino acids. CDR3 region: CASSQDRLAGTDTQYF. CDR3 nucleotides: TGTGCCAGCAGCCAAGATAGGCTAGCGGGCACAGATACGCAGTATTTT.

V and J are TRBV5-1 and TRBJ2-7, with a possible D match to TRBD1 (5 bases). The CDR3 consists of 12 residues. From germline, CDR1 is SGHRS and CDR2 YFSETQ. Trimming removed 0 bases from V and 7 bases from J, with 8 bases in between. The CDR3 reads CASSLAGREQYF. CDR3 nucleotide sequence: TGCGCCAGCAGCTTGGCAGGGCGAGAGCAGTACTTC.

This rearrangement joins TRBV9 to TRBJ2-1, with TRBD2 matching over 11 bases. The CDR3 has 15 residues. Germline V CDR1 and CDR2: SGDLS, YYNGEE. V lost 2 bases, J lost 2 bases, and 0 bases stayed unmatched. As DNA, the CDR3 is TGTGCCAGCAGCGTGACTAGCGGGGCCTACAATGAGCAGTTCTTC. This gives the protein CASSVTSGAYNEQFF.

The CDR3 spells CASSPTGTSSTDTQYF. The CDR3 DNA sequence: TGTGCCAGCTCACCCACAGGGACATCCAGCACAGATACGCAGTATTTT. The chain joins TRBV18 to TRBJ2-3, with TRBD1 as a possible D gene (6 bases). The CDR3 is 16 residues long. Germline V gene sequence: CDR1 KGHSH, CDR2 LQKENI. Trimming removed 3 bases at V and 0 bases at J, with 13 bases between.